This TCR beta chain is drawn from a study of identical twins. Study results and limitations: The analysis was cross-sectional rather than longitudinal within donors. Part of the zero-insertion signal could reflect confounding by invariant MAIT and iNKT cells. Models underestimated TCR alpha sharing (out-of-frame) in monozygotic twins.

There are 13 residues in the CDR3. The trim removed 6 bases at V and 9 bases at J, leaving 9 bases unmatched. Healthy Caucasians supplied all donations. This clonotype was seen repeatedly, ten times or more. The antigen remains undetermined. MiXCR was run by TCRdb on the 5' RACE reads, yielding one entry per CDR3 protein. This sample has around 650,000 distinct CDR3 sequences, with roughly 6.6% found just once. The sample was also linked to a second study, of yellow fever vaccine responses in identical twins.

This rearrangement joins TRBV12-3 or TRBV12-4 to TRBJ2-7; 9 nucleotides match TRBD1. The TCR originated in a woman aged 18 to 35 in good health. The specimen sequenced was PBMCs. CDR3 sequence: CASSQGQGNGQYV. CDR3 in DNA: TGTGCCAGCAGCCAGGGACAGGGTAACGGGCAGTACGTC.